These 28 T cell receptor beta chains were sequenced from one sample in a study of shared clonotypes between healthy human individuals (dated by TCRdb to about 2020). CD8 naive samples consisted of CD45RO-negative cells that were positively selected for CCR7, yielding a CD45RA+CCR7+ population without TemRA cells. Library construction relied on the immunoSEQ multiplex PCR assay. The clones in this table, taken by TCRdb from immuneACCESS, are in-frame only. Not every clone is retained; where verified, under half of the shortfall comes from an unresolved V gene, and the cause of the rest is unknown. This sample comprises more than 2 million clones, about 95% of them detected only once. Around 1.1% of the sample is in the top ten clones. The specimen sequenced was naive CD8+ T cells sorted from blood. What the cell subset or site label conveys for this sample: CD45RA+CCR7+. The source of these receptors is a man between 18 and 29 years old in good health.

For this clone: The same CDR3 arises from other DNA sequences in this sample as well. The CDR3 DNA reads as TGTGCCAGCAGTTTATTGGTGAGCTCCTACGAGCAGTACTTC. Protein sequence: CASSLLVSSYEQYF. The chain is built from TRBV28 and TRBJ2-7; D not resolved. CDR1 and CDR2 (germline): MDHEN, SYDVKM. V was clipped by 1 base and J by 0 bases, with 7 bases between them. The CDR3 totals 14 residues. Full variable domain (outside the CDR3, taken from reference TRBV28 and TRBJ2-7): DVKVTQSSRYLVKRTGEKVFLECVQDMDHENMFWYRQDPGLGLRLIYFSYDVKMKEKGDIPEGYSVSREKKERFSLILESASTNQTSMYLCASSLLVSSYEQYFGPGTRLTVT.

The V and J genes are TRBV29-1 and TRBJ2-1; 9 bases are shared with TRBD2. Germline values: CDR1 SQVTM, CDR2 ANQGSEA. This CDR3 is built from 14 residues. The V segment lost 1 base and the J segment 7 bases; nucleotides outside the gene matches: 5. The CDR3 coding sequence is TGCAGCGTTGAAGGCGGGAGGGCTCGGAATGAGCAGTTCTTC. Protein sequence: CSVEGGRARNEQFF.

The chain recombines TRBV4-1 with TRBJ2-7; TRBD2 matches at 7 bases. The germline V gene has CDR1 MGHRA and CDR2 YSYEKL. The V segment lost 5 bases and the J segment 6 bases; nucleotides outside the gene matches: 10. This CDR3 region has 14 residues. The CDR3 DNA reads TGCGCCAGCAGCTCAAAGACTAGCTTTGGCGAGCAGTACTTC. It is translated as CASSSKTSFGEQYF.

The chain uses TRBV5-1 and TRBJ2-3; no definite D call. The CDR3 sequence is 15 residues long. In germline, CDR1 is SGHRS, CDR2 YFSETQ. V was cut by 0 bases and J by 2 bases, with 10 bases left in between. CDR3 amino acids: CASSLDGVVTDTQYF. The CDR3 coding sequence is TGCGCCAGCAGCTTGGATGGGGTAGTCACAGATACGCAGTATTTT.

The rearrangement links TRBV28 to TRBJ1-6, with unresolved D. The CDR3 is made up of 17 amino acids. Germline CDR1 MDHEN, CDR2 SYDVKM. V was clipped by 3 bases and J by 0 bases, with 12 bases between them. CDR3 DNA: TGTGCCAGCAGTTTCGGCCAGTCGAGCTCCTATAATTCACCCCTCCACTTT. Amino acid sequence: CASSFGQSSSYNSPLHF.

This clone occurred once. The same CDR3 can be traced to other DNA sequences in this sample. The chain combines TRBV11-2 with TRBJ2-7; D might be TRBD2 (6 bases). Looked up from germline, CDR1 is SGHAT and CDR2 is FQNNGV. The CDR3 covers 12 residues. Deletions cut 5 bases from V and 6 bases from J, with 11 bases between. CDR3 bases: TGTGCCAGCAGCCCTGGGGGGATCGAGCAGTACTTC. Protein sequence: CASSPGGIEQYF. The whole variable domain, remainder taken from reference TRBV11-2 and TRBJ2-7, is EAGVAQSPRYKIIEKRQSVAFWCNPISGHATLYWYQQILGQGPKLLIQFQNNGVVDDSQLPKDRFSAERLKGVDSTLKIQPAKLEDSAVYLCASSPGGIEQYFGPGTRLTVT.

The chain uses TRBV30 and TRBJ2-1; D gene ambiguous. Trimming removed 5 bases at V and 0 bases at J, with 8 bases between. The germline CDR1 and CDR2 sequences are GTSNPN and SVGIG (reference sequence). The CDR3 length is 13 residues. The CDR3: CAWDQSSYNEQFF. CDR3 DNA: TGTGCCTGGGACCAAAGCTCCTACAATGAGCAGTTCTTC.

V and J are TRBV5-4 and TRBJ2-7; D perhaps matches TRBD2 (6 bases). This CDR3 has 14 amino acids. The V end was cut by 4 bases, the J end by 3 bases, with 14 bases between. The germline V gene encodes CDR1 SGHNT and CDR2 YYREEE (reference sequence). CDR3 in amino acids: CASSGRETFYEQYF. The CDR3 nucleotides are TGTGCCAGCAGCGGACGGGAGACTTTCTACGAGCAGTACTTC. Complete variable domain (other parts from reference TRBV5-4 and TRBJ2-7): ETGVTQSPTHLIKTRGQQVTLRCSSQSGHNTVSWYQQALGQGPQFIFQYYREEENGRGNFPPRFSGLQFPNYSSELNVNALELDDSALYLCASSGRETFYEQYFGPGTRLTVT.

The chain couples TRBV10-3 to TRBJ1-2; D not resolved. Looked up from germline, CDR1 is ENHRY and CDR2 is SYGVKD. V lost 2 bases, J lost 4 bases, and 8 bases lay in between. This CDR3 is 13 amino acids long. The DNA of the CDR3 is TGTGCCATCAGTGAGGGAGGTATCTATGGCTACACCTTC. Encoded protein: CAISEGGIYGYTF.

This chain uses TRBV29-1 with TRBJ2-7; D not certain. Germline loops: CDR1 SQVTM, CDR2 ANQGSEA. This CDR3 is 13 amino acids long. Deletions cut 7 bases from V and 0 bases from J, with 13 bases between. The CDR3 DNA sequence: TGCAGCGCAGAACTGGCAAGCTCCTACGAGCAGTACTTC. Translated: CSAELASSYEQYF.

The chain recombines TRBV2 with TRBJ2-5; 7 nucleotides align to TRBD1. Germline V gene sequence: CDR1 SNHLY, CDR2 FYNNEI. Unmatched junction bases numbered 8, after V lost 6 bases and J lost 4 bases. This CDR3 contains 14 residues. The CDR3 sequence: CASSASSGGETQYF. The CDR3 DNA reads TGTGCCAGCAGCGCAAGTTCAGGGGGAGAGACCCAGTACTTC.

The rearrangement uses TRBV4-1 and TRBJ2-5; 8 bases align to TRBD2. This CDR3 comprises 17 residues. V dropped 3 bases and J dropped 4; count of bases not matched to a gene: 13. CDR1 is MGHRA, CDR2 YSYEKL, per germline. DNA for the CDR3: TGCGCCAGCAGCCAGAGGGCGGGGGGCAGCCTTGGAGAGACCCAGTACTTC. Translated: CASSQRAGGSLGETQYF.

J is TRBJ1-1 and V is TRBV7-6; 7 nucleotides align to TRBD1. Germline assignment: CDR1 SGHVS and CDR2 FNYEAQ. Germline trimming cut 5 bases from V and 0 bases from J; bases unmatched to any gene: 9. The CDR3 has 16 amino acids. The CDR3 bases are TGTGCCAGCAGCCCGGGACAGACTCTCATGAACACTGAAGCTTTCTTT. It is translated as CASSPGQTLMNTEAFF.

The rearrangement uses TRBV30 and TRBJ1-1; D is unresolved. CDR3 length equals 13 residues. The germline V gene encodes CDR1 GTSNPN and CDR2 SVGIG (reference sequence). The ends were cut back, 3 bases at V and 5 bases at J, with 13 bases in the middle. CDR3 sequence reads: CAWRDPRTTEAFF. DNA of the CDR3: TGTGCCTGGAGGGATCCTCGGACGACTGAAGCTTTCTTT.

This chain uses TRBV19 with TRBJ2-1, with D perhaps TRBD1 or TRBD2 (5 bases each). CDR3 length equals 14 residues. Germline lookup yields CDR1 LNHDA and CDR2 SQIVND (reference sequence). Trimming cost V 3 bases and J 8 bases, with 14 bases left between them. The CDR3 reads CASSMRGVGDEQFF. The CDR3 DNA follows: TGTGCCAGTAGTATGAGAGGGGTTGGCGATGAGCAGTTCTTC.

V usage is TRBV10-3 and J usage is TRBJ2-7; D might be TRBD1 or TRBD2, each matching 5 bases. V was cut by 0 bases and J by 4 bases, with 16 bases left in between. The germline gives CDR1 ENHRY, CDR2 SYGVKD. The CDR3 has 16 amino acids. The CDR3 nucleotides are TGTGCCATCAGTGAGTCGGGGGTGGATGGGATGTACGAGCAGTACTTC. It yields the protein CAISESGVDGMYEQYF.

Concerning this clone: Other DNA sequences of this sample code for an identical CDR3. The V and J genes are TRBV6-5 and TRBJ1-1, with D unclear. This CDR3 region has 12 residues. Germline CDR1 is MNHEY and CDR2 is SVGAGI. V lost 5 bases to trimming and J lost 4 bases, with 8 bases between them. CDR3 DNA: TGTGCCAGCAGTCTGAGTGGCACTGAAGCTTTCTTT. Protein: CASSLSGTEAFF.

The rearrangement uses TRBV4-1 and TRBJ2-7; maybe TRBD1 (5 bases). Trimming took 3 bases from V and 3 from J, leaving 9 bases between them. The germline CDR1 and CDR2 sequences are MGHRA and YSYEKL. The CDR3 is made up of 13 amino acids. The CDR3 loop reads CASSQLDNYEQYF. CDR3 DNA sequence: TGCGCCAGCAGCCAGTTGGACAACTACGAGCAGTACTTC.

This clone showed up just once. V is TRBV6-5 and J is TRBJ2-7, with 7 bases lining up with TRBD1. The germline V gene has CDR1 MNHEY and CDR2 SVGAGI. The CDR3 is 12 amino acids. J was trimmed by 4 bases and V by 7 bases; bases with no gene match: 4. This CDR3 is CASTGQTYEQYF. As DNA, the CDR3 is TGTGCCAGCACGGGACAGACTTACGAGCAGTACTTC.

The gene calls are TRBV14 and TRBJ2-1, with D tentatively TRBD1 or TRBD2 (5 bases each). Germline-derived CDR1 and CDR2 are SGHDN and FVKESK. CDR3 length: 14 residues. V was cut by 9 bases and J by 5 bases, with 17 bases left in between. CDR3 sequence: CARQRRDGDNEQFF. The CDR3 nucleotides are TGTGCCAGACAGCGTAGGGACGGGGACAATGAGCAGTTCTTC.

Notes on this clone: Distinct nucleotide sequences in the sample also encode this CDR3. The rearrangement links TRBV5-1 to TRBJ2-1, with a tentative D call TRBD2 (6 bases). Looked up from germline, CDR1 is SGHRS and CDR2 is YFSETQ. The CDR3 is 12 amino acids. Trimming pared 2 bases from V and 7 bases from J, leaving 7 bases between. The CDR3 sequence is CASSFAGNEQFF. CDR3 coding DNA: TGCGCCAGCAGCTTTGCGGGGAATGAGCAGTTCTTC. The full variable domain, rest sourced from reference TRBV5-1 and TRBJ2-1, is KAGVTQTPRYLIKTRGQQVTLSCSPISGHRSVSWYQQTPGQGLQFLFEYFSETQRNKGNFPGRFSGRQFSNSRSEMNVSTLELGDSALYLCASSFAGNEQFFGPGTRLTVL.

This rearrangement joins TRBV5-1 to TRBJ2-4; D is uncertain. There are 17 residues in the CDR3. Deletions cut 4 bases from V and 5 bases from J, with 22 bases between. CDR1 is SGHRS, CDR2 YFSETQ, per germline. The CDR3 nucleotides are TGCGCCAGCAGCCCCTCCTCGGGCGGCCGGTGGGAAAACATTCAGTACTTC. The encoded protein is CASSPSSGGRWENIQYF.

The chain combines TRBV7-9 with TRBJ1-3; D unresolved. The CDR3 spans 17 residues. Germline assignment: CDR1 SEHNR and CDR2 FQNEAQ (reference sequence). V was cut by 0 bases and J by 0 bases, with 12 bases left in between. CDR3 amino acids: CASSLAREEVSGNTIYF. The CDR3 DNA follows: TGTGCCAGCAGCTTAGCAAGGGAGGAGGTCTCTGGAAACACCATATATTTT.

To note about this clone: One end of the junction varies from germline; a read error may be responsible. This rearrangement joins TRBV7-8 to TRBJ2-1; the D gene is possibly TRBD2 (6 bases). CDR1 SGHVS and CDR2 FQNEAQ come from the germline V gene. There are 14 residues in the CDR3. CDR3 region: CASSYYGGLNKQFF. The CDR3 DNA follows: TGTGCCAGCAGCTATTACGGGGGTCTCAATAAGCAGTTCTTC.

This clone was seen once. The V and J genes are TRBV27 and TRBJ1-6; 8 positions agree with TRBD1. CDR1 and CDR2 (germline): MNHEY, SMNVEV (reference sequence). Trimming removed 3 bases from V and 5 bases from J; junction bases left unmatched: 9. The CDR3 loop spans 17 amino acids. The CDR3 protein is CASSFQQGQVNNSPLHF. CDR3 bases: TGTGCCAGCAGTTTCCAACAGGGACAGGTTAATAATTCACCCCTCCACTTT.

The CDR3 is CASSLAGRGTDTQYF. The CDR3 DNA reads TGTGCCAGCAGCTTGGCCGGGAGGGGCACAGATACGCAGTATTTT. The chain employs TRBV11-2 and TRBJ2-3; 8 bases align to TRBD2. The germline V gene encodes CDR1 SGHAT and CDR2 FQNNGV. V gave up 3 bases and J gave up 1 base; unmatched junction bases: 3. The CDR3 covers 15 residues.

This clone has only a few counts. The genes are TRBV5-4 and TRBJ2-7; D is uncertain. This CDR3 is 13 amino acids long. Germline loops: CDR1 SGHNT, CDR2 YYREEE (reference sequence). Trimming removed 0 bases from V and 3 bases from J, with 7 bases in between. The CDR3 DNA reads as TGTGCCAGCAGCTTGGATACATTCTACGAGCAGTACTTC. Translated: CASSLDTFYEQYF.

This sequence joins TRBV4-1 and TRBJ1-1; TRBD1 matches at 7 bases. The ends lost 3 bases at V and 0 bases at J; junction bases unmatched: 7. Germline V gene sequence: CDR1 MGHRA, CDR2 YSYEKL. The CDR3 sequence is 16 residues long. Here the CDR3 reads CASSQTHRGVNTEAFF. In DNA form, the CDR3 reads TGCGCCAGCAGCCAGACTCACAGGGGTGTGAACACTGAAGCTTTCTTT.